This T cell receptor beta chain was captured in a study of cytomegalovirus exposure and HLA in healthy donors. Background on the study: Approximately 180 million T cells yielded approximately 100 million unique TCR beta sequences, as an earlier analysis found. General study results and limits: Per published reports, the classifier diagnosed cytomegalovirus status with high specificity and sensitivity.

This CDR3 has 16 amino acids. Germline values: CDR1 SGHNT, CDR2 YYREEE (reference sequence). The germline V and J ends were trimmed by 4 bases and 1 base, with 18 bases remaining between them. Donors in the study were healthy people who gave bone marrow. Amplification used 60 Vbeta primers and 13 Jbeta primers. This table comes from immunoSEQ multiplex PCR, and its TCRdb copy is limited to in-frame clones, with some not included. The sample records under 100,000 clones, around 78% being singletons. Worth noting for this clone: Its antigen is undetermined.

The TCR was taken from a man between 18 and 29 years old in good health and CMV-seropositive. V usage is TRBV5-4 and J usage is TRBJ2-7, with a possible D match to TRBD2 (6 bases). Sequencing input: PBMCs. The CDR3 coding sequence is TGTGCCAGCAGCCCCCCCCTGGCGGGAACGTCCTACGAGCAGTACTTC. It encodes CASSPPLAGTSYEQYF.